The rows below give T cell receptor beta chains drawn from one sample of a study of shared T cell receptors in the human thymus. Sequenced by immunoSEQ multiplex PCR; TCRdb stores in-frame clones only, minus some. Of 500,000 to 850,000 clones listed, approximately 89% are singletons. The sample was also linked to a second study, of human thymus T cells.

The sample consisted of thymocytes. The source of these receptors is a boy under three years old with a congenital heart defect. The CDR3 runs from the conserved cysteine through the conserved F or W. A D gene is named only where the DNA matches it firmly. Rows may omit the clone size; those that give it use once, few, many or a size class.

>.|TRBJ1-1|TRBV19|.
CASSGQNTEAFF
>.|TRBJ1-1|TRBV25-1|TRBD1
CASSESLIQGNGTEAFF
>.|TRBJ1-2|TRBV7-9|TRBD1
CASSFRDRGQVYYGYTF
>.|TRBJ2-7|TRBV2|TRBD1
CASSVDRVSEQYF
>.|TRBJ1-2|TRBV30|.
CAWNGPPGGYTF
>.|TRBJ2-7|TRBV27|.
CASSLPPTGPPYEQYF
>.|TRBJ2-1|TRBV30|.
CAWSTGGNSYNEQFF
>.|TRBJ1-5|TRBV7-7|TRBD1
CASSPRDRELGQPQHF
>.|TRBJ1-3|TRBV28|TRBD1
CASRLGQGLSGNTIYF
>.|TRBJ1-4|TRBV23-1|.
CASSQEFGVQPNEKLFF
>.|TRBJ1-6|TRBV4-1|.
CASSQPNSPLHF
>once|TRBJ2-5|TRBV4-1|TRBD2
CASSQEGEGPGETQYF
>.|TRBJ2-1|TRBV19|.
CASSIVWQGTRNEQFF
>.|TRBJ2-7|TRBV28|TRBD2
CASSFRDYRYEQYF
>.|TRBJ1-2|TRBV27|TRBD1
CASSPETGGYGYTF
>.|TRBJ2-1|TRBV4-1|TRBD2
CASSQESVPGLAGRSSYNEQFF
>.|TRBJ2-2|TRBV6-5|.
CASSWGGIANTGELFF
>.|TRBJ1-4|TRBV25-1|TRBD1
CASRPGQGYEKLFF
>.|TRBJ1-2|TRBV10-2|TRBD1
CASSSDRVRDYYGYTF
>.|TRBJ1-1|TRBV10-1|.
CASSEWSGLAEAFF
>.|TRBJ2-1|TRBV29-1|.
CSVPTQTPYNEQFF
>.|TRBJ2-5|TRBV27|.
CASSLKLAEETQYF
>few|TRBJ2-1|TRBV9|TRBD1
CASSVGGVVVGGQGNNEQFF
>.|TRBJ2-7|TRBV19|.
CASSISGDISSYEQYF